Listed here are 8 T cell receptor beta chains from one sample, sequenced in a study of T cell responses to AZD1222 COVID-19 vaccine. Repertoires were generated with immunoSEQ multiplex PCR, while TCRdb's copy carries only in-frame clones and drops some. The profile covers around 100,000 clones, with about 88% appearing a single time and under 20% taken by the ten largest. The sequencing used peripheral blood, collected on day 0 of AZD1222 vaccination. These receptors were taken from an adult in good health.

V is TRBV2 and J is TRBJ1-2; 11 positions agree with TRBD1. The CDR3 is made up of 13 amino acids. Germline loops: CDR1 SNHLY, CDR2 FYNNEI. V was clipped by 8 bases and J by 6 bases; unmatched bases: 5. CDR3 DNA sequence: TGTGCCAGCCGGACAGGGGGCTTGCATGGCTACACCTTC. Amino acids: CASRTGGLHGYTF.

The rearrangement joins TRBV3-1 (or the pseudogene TRBV3-2) to TRBJ1-1; D is undetermined. Germline V CDR1 and CDR2: LGHDT, YNNKEL (reference sequence). The V end was cut by 1 base, the J end by 2 bases, with 8 bases between. CDR3 length: 14 residues. CDR3 nucleotides: TGTGCCAGCAGCCAAGTAGCAGCCAACACTGAAGCTTTCTTT. Translating it yields CASSQVAANTEAFF.

In the case of this clone: Other DNA sequences in this specimen translate into the identical CDR3. J is TRBJ2-1 and V is TRBV27, with D maybe TRBD2 (7 bases). Germline values: CDR1 MNHEY, CDR2 SMNVEV (reference sequence). Trimming pared 8 bases from V and 3 bases from J, leaving 14 bases between. This CDR3 comprises 14 residues. The CDR3 loop is CASGGGAGYNEQFF. The DNA of the CDR3 is TGTGCCAGCGGTGGGGGGGCCGGCTACAATGAGCAGTTCTTC.

The V gene is TRBV19, the J gene TRBJ1-5, with D possibly TRBD1 on 5 matching bases. CDR3 size: 18 residues. V lost 5 bases and J 4 bases, leaving 24 bases between the germline ends. CDR1 and CDR2 from the germline V gene are LNHDA and SQIVND (reference sequence). This CDR3 is CASSPQTANPGFNQPQHF. As DNA, the CDR3 is TGTGCCAGTAGTCCGCAGACAGCGAACCCTGGGTTTAATCAGCCCCAGCATTTT.

This chain connects TRBV5-1 to TRBJ2-6, with 11 bases aligning to TRBD1. Germline CDR1 SGHRS, CDR2 YFSETQ. Trimming at V came to 4 bases and at J to 0 bases, leaving 3 bases not matched to a gene. CDR3 length: 17 amino acids. The DNA for the CDR3 is TGCGCCAGCAGCGCGGGACAGGGGGACTCTGGGGCCAACGTCCTGACTTTC. Its translation is CASSAGQGDSGANVLTF.

The gene calls are TRBV19 and TRBJ2-3, with 9 bases that match TRBD1. The CDR3 is 16 residues long. Germline V gene data show CDR1 as LNHDA and CDR2 as SQIVND (reference sequence). V was pared by 3 bases and J by 4 bases, with 8 bases of the junction left unmatched. CDR3 residues: CASSIMGQGVSDTQYF. The CDR3, as DNA: TGTGCCAGTAGTATCATGGGACAGGGTGTGTCAGATACGCAGTATTTT.

This chain joins TRBV2 and TRBJ2-7, with D possibly matching TRBD1 (5 bases). V lost 7 bases to trimming and J lost 3 bases, with 13 bases between them. The CDR3 contains 13 residues. Germline V lookup: CDR1 SNHLY, CDR2 FYNNEI. The CDR3 spells CASIGQGRYEQYF. The CDR3 coding sequence is TGTGCCAGCATTGGGCAGGGCCGCTACGAGCAGTACTTC.

The V and J genes are TRBV9 and TRBJ2-5; 9 positions agree with TRBD2. Germline assignment: CDR1 SGDLS and CDR2 YYNGEE. Trimming cost V 3 bases and J 2 bases; bases outside gene matches: 8. This CDR3 has 16 residues. CDR3 sequence: CASSASGTSLQETQYF. The CDR3 DNA reads TGTGCCAGCAGCGCCTCCGGGACTAGCCTTCAAGAGACCCAGTACTTC.